The T cell receptor (beta chain) described here comes from a study of shared clonotypes between healthy human individuals. About the research overall: The cohort comprised a couple of women and a few men. Their ages spanned 18 to 49 years.

Libraries were prepared by immunoSEQ multiplex PCR; TCRdb keeps only in-frame clonotypes and omits some of them. The sample lists about 2.4 million clones; approximately 93% were seen once. Germline V gene data show CDR1 as LGHNA and CDR2 as YNFKEQ. Trimming removed 1 base from V and 2 bases from J, with 9 bases in between. The CDR3 is 16 amino acids. The chain is built from TRBV4-2 and TRBJ2-6; D is uncertain. Sequencing input: naive CD4+ T cells from PBMCs. Subset specified: CD45RA+ positively selected. The clonotype comes from a man younger than 35 in good health. Some clones in this sample may be carry-over from other donors' samples. The CDR3 bases are TGTGCCAGCAGCCAAGTTGATGCCACTGGGGCCAACGTCCTGACTTTC. This translates into CASSQVDATGANVLTF.